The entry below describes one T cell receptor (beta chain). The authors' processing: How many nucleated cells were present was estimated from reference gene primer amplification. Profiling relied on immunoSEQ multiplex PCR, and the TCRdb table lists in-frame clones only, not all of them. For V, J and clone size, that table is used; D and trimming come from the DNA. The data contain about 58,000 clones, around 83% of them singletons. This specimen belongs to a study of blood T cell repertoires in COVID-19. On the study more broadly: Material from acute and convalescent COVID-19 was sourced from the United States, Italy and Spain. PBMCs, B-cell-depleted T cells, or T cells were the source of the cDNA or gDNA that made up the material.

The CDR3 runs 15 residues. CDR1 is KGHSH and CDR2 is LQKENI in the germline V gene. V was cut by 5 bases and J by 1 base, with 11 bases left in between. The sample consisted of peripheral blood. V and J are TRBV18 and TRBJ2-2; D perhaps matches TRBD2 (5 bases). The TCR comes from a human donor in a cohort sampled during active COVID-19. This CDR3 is CASSIASGNTGELFF. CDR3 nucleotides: TGTGCCAGCTCAATTGCAAGCGGGAACACCGGGGAGCTGTTTTTT. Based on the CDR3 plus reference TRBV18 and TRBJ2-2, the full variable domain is NAGVMQNPRHLVRRRGQEARLRCSPMKGHSHVYWYRQLPEEGLKFMVYLQKENIIDESGMPKERFSAEFPKEGPSILRIQQVVRGDSAAYFCASSIASGNTGELFFGEGSRLTVL.